A selection of T cell receptor beta chains follows, all from one sample in a study of regulatory T cells in long-lasting Graves disease. TCRdb analysed the multiplex PCR reads with MiXCR anew, one entry per CDR3 protein. The table lists 600,000 to 650,000 distinct CDR3 sequences, 15% to 20% of them singletons, with roughly 18% in the top ten. The same sample was also studied in work on T cells in Graves' hyperthyroidism and ophthalmopathy.

Source: peripheral blood mononuclear cells (PBMCs), taken at new diagnosis, from a patient treated with antithyroid drugs. Source of these receptors: a woman aged 25 to 39 with Graves disease. Both conserved end residues are part of each CDR3. The D gene is left open where the match is weak. Part of the rows lack a size; the others show once, few, many or a class for expanded clones.

size	V	D	J	CDR3	DNA
few	TRBV3-1	.	TRBJ1-5	CASSQDRRGSWSNQPQHF	TGTGCCAGCAGCCAAGATAGACGAGGCAGTTGGAGCAATCAGCCCCAGCATTTT
few	TRBV6-2/TRBV6-3	TRBD2	TRBJ2-3	CASASSGKPPDTQYF	TGTGCCAGCGCGAGTAGCGGGAAGCCCCCAGATACGCAGTATTTT
.	TRBV24-1	.	TRBJ2-2	CATSDNGRGDTGELFF	TGTGCCACCAGTGATAATGGGCGGGGAGACACCGGGGAGCTGTTTTTT
few	TRBV28	TRBD1	TRBJ1-1	CAGSPRDRALRTEAFF	TGTGCCGGCAGTCCCCGGGACAGGGCCCTCCGGACTGAAGCTTTCTTT
few	TRBV7-9	.	TRBJ2-7	CASSLFGTGLRSYEQYF	TGTGCCAGCAGCTTATTTGGAACAGGGTTGAGGTCCTACGAGCAGTACTTC
many	TRBV18	.	TRBJ1-5	CASSYSGRNSNQPQHF	TGTGCCAGCTCATACTCCGGACGGAATAGCAATCAGCCCCAGCATTTT
many	TRBV11-2	.	TRBJ2-7	CASSSIRETGVGLEQYF	TGTGCCAGCAGCTCCATACGAGAGACAGGTGTAGGTCTCGAGCAGTACTTC
few	TRBV16	.	TRBJ1-1	CASSQLQVAEAFF	TGTGCCAGCAGCCAATTGCAGGTCGCTGAAGCTTTCTTT
.	TRBV20-1	.	TRBJ2-1	CSANRASYNEQFF	TGCAGTGCTAACAGGGCCTCCTACAATGAGCAGTTCTTC
.	TRBV29-1	.	TRBJ1-4	CSVEEEGLHEKLFF	TGCAGCGTTGAAGAGGAGGGTCTTCATGAAAAACTGTTTTTT
many	TRBV7-2	TRBD2	TRBJ2-7	CASSSPPGLAGGHSYEQYF	TGTGCCAGCAGCTCCCCCCCGGGACTAGCGGGAGGACACTCCTACGAGCAGTACTTC
.	TRBV25-1	.	TRBJ1-5	CASSSTGRDQPQHF	TGTGCCAGCAGTTCCACAGGGAGGGATCAGCCCCAGCATTTT
.	TRBV28	.	TRBJ1-6	CASSLGHPNSPLHF	TGTGCCAGCAGTTTGGGCCATCCGAATTCACCCCTCCACTTT
.	TRBV30	TRBD1	TRBJ2-5	CAWSKGQGAKAQYF	TGTGCCTGGAGTAAGGGACAGGGGGCTAAGGCCCAGTACTTC
.	TRBV19	.	TRBJ1-2	CASSTSTAYGYTF	TGTGCCAGTAGTACGTCGACAGCGTATGGCTACACCTTC
many	TRBV20-1	TRBD1	TRBJ2-7	CSAWYNGQGGEQYF	TGCAGTGCATGGTATAATGGACAGGGGGGGGAGCAGTACTTC
.	TRBV24-1	.	TRBJ2-1	CATSDFNTPLSYNEQFF	TGTGCCACCAGTGATTTCAACACACCGTTATCCTACAATGAGCAGTTCTTC
few	TRBV28	.	TRBJ1-5	CASSLSGKYSNQPQHF	TGTGCCAGCAGTTTATCCGGGAAGTATAGCAATCAGCCCCAGCATTTT
many	TRBV7-3	TRBD2	TRBJ2-7	CASSLTSGSSYEQYF	TGTGCCAGCAGCCTAACTAGCGGGAGTTCCTACGAGCAGTACTTC
many	TRBV5-1	.	TRBJ2-5	CASRPDNQETQYF	TGCGCCAGCAGACCTGACAACCAAGAGACCCAGTACTTC
many	TRBV28	.	TRBJ1-1	CASGGWVMNTEAFF	TGTGCCAGCGGCGGTTGGGTGATGAACACTGAAGCTTTCTTT
.	TRBV9	.	TRBJ2-5	CASSVQGTTPQETQYF	TGTGCCAGCAGCGTTCAGGGGACTACGCCCCAAGAGACCCAGTACTTC
.	TRBV18	.	TRBJ2-1	CASSPPTGSYNEQFF	TGTGCCAGCTCACCGCCGACAGGCTCCTACAATGAGCAGTTCTTC
.	TRBV29-1	TRBD1	TRBJ2-5	CSVERRDRGPETQYF	TGCAGCGTTGAGCGCCGGGACAGGGGGCCAGAGACCCAGTACTTC
.	TRBV28	.	TRBJ2-7	CASSLSPVLREQYF	TGTGCCAGCAGTTTATCGCCGGTGTTGAGGGAGCAGTACTTC
.	TRBV5-1	.	TRBJ2-5	CASSIPGQVQETQYF	TGCGCCAGCAGCATTCCCGGACAAGTCCAAGAGACCCAGTACTTC
few	TRBV28	.	TRBJ1-4	CASSPLWTSKYEKLFF	TGTGCCAGCAGCCCCCTTTGGACATCGAAGTATGAAAAACTGTTTTTT
many	TRBV12-3/TRBV12-4	.	TRBJ1-4	CASQQGGQKLFF	TGTGCCAGCCAACAAGGTGGCCAAAAACTGTTTTTT
many	TRBV3-1	.	TRBJ1-2	CASRSRGDNGYTF	TGTGCCAGCAGGAGCAGGGGCGACAATGGCTACACCTTC
.	TRBV4-2	.	TRBJ1-2	CASSGPTGKVGGYTF	TGTGCCAGCAGCGGCCCGACCGGGAAAGTGGGTGGCTACACCTTC
few	TRBV25-1	.	TRBJ1-2	CASSTSTGQYYGYTF	TGTGCCAGCAGCACTAGTACTGGACAGTACTATGGCTACACCTTC
.	TRBV28	TRBD1	TRBJ2-3	CASRPPGQGTDTQYF	TGTGCCAGCAGGCCACCGGGACAGGGGACAGATACGCAGTATTTT
.	TRBV6-1	.	TRBJ1-2	CASTQIGASNRARYTF	TGTGCCAGCACCCAGATAGGGGCCAGCAACCGGGCGCGCTACACCTTC
few	TRBV20-1	.	TRBJ1-5	CSASTGTTSNQPQHF	TGCAGTGCTAGTACCGGGACAACTAGCAATCAGCCCCAGCATTTT
.	TRBV28	.	TRBJ2-7	CASTPSYGPRTGYNYPTEYF	TGTGCCAGCACCCCCTCCTACGGCCCTCGAACGGGGTACAATTACCCCACGGAGTACTTC
few	TRBV15	.	TRBJ2-1	CATSKSPKREQFF	TGTGCCACCAGCAAATCGCCCAAGCGGGAGCAGTTCTTC
few	TRBV20-1	.	TRBJ2-7	CSARPTGFSEYF	TGCAGTGCCCGACCTACAGGGTTTTCGGAGTACTTC
.	TRBV9	TRBD2	TRBJ2-1	CASSVGTSGVGDPNEQFF	TGTGCCAGCAGCGTTGGGACTAGCGGGGTTGGGGACCCAAATGAGCAGTTCTTC
many	TRBV6-1	.	TRBJ1-1	CASRPGHLRAEAFF	TGTGCCAGCAGGCCCGGACACCTGCGTGCTGAAGCTTTCTTT
.	TRBV4-1	TRBD1	TRBJ2-1	CASSQGTGTGYYNEQFF	TGCGCCAGCAGCCAGGGGACCGGGACAGGCTACTACAATGAGCAGTTCTTC
.	TRBV12-5	TRBD1	TRBJ2-7	CASGWTGVYEQYF	TGTGCTAGTGGTTGGACAGGGGTTTACGAGCAGTACTTC
many	TRBV7-2	TRBD2	TRBJ2-1	CASIFFLGTSGKYEQFF	TGTGCCAGCATCTTCTTTCTTGGGACTAGCGGAAAGTATGAGCAGTTCTTC
many	TRBV20-1	.	TRBJ2-5	CSAPKQGPYQETQYF	TGCAGTGCCCCCAAGCAGGGCCCGTACCAAGAGACCCAGTACTTC
.	TRBV30	TRBD1	TRBJ1-1	CAHSGGLRTEAFF	TGTGCCCACTCAGGGGGGTTGAGGACTGAAGCTTTCTTT
many	TRBV14	.	TRBJ2-7	CASSQDTVSYEQYF	TGTGCCAGCAGCCAAGATACAGTCTCCTACGAGCAGTACTTC
many	TRBV7-2	TRBD1	TRBJ2-5	CASSLPRTGKETQYF	TGTGCCAGCAGCTTACCAAGGACAGGGAAGGAGACCCAGTACTTC
.	TRBV20-1	.	TRBJ1-5	CSATILDGQPQHF	TGCAGTGCTACCATCCTCGATGGTCAGCCCCAGCATTTT